What follows are 14 T cell receptor beta chains derived from one specimen sequenced in a study of shared clonotypes between healthy human individuals. Some clones are missing from TCRdb's copy, which holds only in-frame ones; the method was immunoSEQ multiplex PCR. The sample includes around 2,000,000 clones, roughly 95% of them seen just once. The sample was naive CD4+ T cells sorted from blood. Subset defined: CD45RA+ positively selected. Receptor source: a man aged 18 to 29 in good health.

This sequence joins TRBV6-1 and TRBJ1-6, with D uncertain. The V end was cut by 3 bases, the J end by 5 bases, with 11 bases between. The CDR3 length is 15 residues. From germline, CDR1 is MNHNS and CDR2 SASEGT. CDR3 DNA sequence: TGTGCCAGCAGTGACCTAGGACGGGATAATTCACCCCTCCACTTT. Protein: CASSDLGRDNSPLHF.

This clone has just one count. This chain joins TRBV5-1 and TRBJ2-4; D possibly corresponds to TRBD1 (6 bases). V gave up 1 base and J gave up 0 bases, with 14 bases separating them. The CDR3 sequence is 17 residues long. Germline CDR1 is SGHRS and CDR2 is YFSETQ. CDR3 amino acids: CASSLSQGNLAKNIQYF. The DNA of the CDR3 is TGCGCCAGCAGCTTGAGCCAGGGGAACTTAGCCAAAAACATTCAGTACTTC.

V is TRBV7-8 and J is TRBJ2-7, with 7 bases aligning to TRBD2. Germline lookup yields CDR1 SGHVS and CDR2 FQNEAQ. This CDR3 has 16 amino acids. V dropped 2 bases and J dropped 0; count of bases not matched to a gene: 7. CDR3 sequence (DNA): TGTGCCAGCAGCTTAATGGGGGGGACCGTCTCCTACGAGCAGTACTTC. Translation gives CASSLMGGTVSYEQYF.

Details on this clone: Additional DNA sequences in this sample encode the identical CDR3. The chain employs TRBV7-2 and TRBJ2-1, with a tentative D call TRBD2 (6 bases). Trimming cost V 0 bases and J 2 bases, with 8 bases left between them. Germline CDR1 and CDR2: SGHTA and FQGNSA. CDR3 size: 15 residues. CDR3 bases: TGTGCCAGCAGCTTAGCGGCGGGAACCTACAATGAGCAGTTCTTC. Translating it yields CASSLAAGTYNEQFF. The entire variable domain, with the rest obtained from reference TRBV7-2 and TRBJ2-1, is as follows: GAGVSQSPSNKVTEKGKDVELRCDPISGHTALYWYRQSLGQGLEFLIYFQGNSAPDKSGLPSDRFSAERTGGSVSTLTIQRTQQEDSAVYLCASSLAAGTYNEQFFGPGTRLTVL.

The J gene is TRBJ1-2, the V gene TRBV6-5; D perhaps matches TRBD1 (5 bases). Germline-derived CDR1 and CDR2 are MNHEY and SVGAGI. Trimming stripped 7 bases from V and 7 bases from J, with 19 bases between. The CDR3 extends over 14 amino acids. CDR3 bases: TGTGCCAGCACCGACGGAGGGGCAGTTGGTGGCTACACCTTC. As protein: CASTDGGAVGGYTF.

The chain combines TRBV2 with TRBJ1-1, with 7 nucleotides matching TRBD1. CDR3 size: 16 residues. CDR1 is SNHLY, CDR2 FYNNEI, per germline. Trimming took 5 bases from V and 3 from J; bases not matched to a gene: 12. The chain's CDR3 is CASSRNTGVKDTEAFF. Written as DNA, the CDR3 is TGTGCCAGCAGTCGGAACACAGGGGTGAAGGACACTGAAGCTTTCTTT.

In DNA, the CDR3 is TGTGCCTGGAGCCACCGGGACAGGGTTACAAATGAGCAGTTCTTC. Translation gives CAWSHRDRVTNEQFF. V is TRBV30 and J is TRBJ2-1; 9 positions agree with TRBD1. Germline assignment: CDR1 GTSNPN and CDR2 SVGIG (reference sequence). J was trimmed by 7 bases and V by 3 bases; bases with no gene match: 10. The CDR3 is 15 residues long.

This clone was observed once. The chain carries TRBV28 and TRBJ2-2, with D perhaps TRBD1 (6 bases). Trimming left V 8 bases short and J 6 bases short, with 19 bases between. The germline V gene has CDR1 MDHEN and CDR2 SYDVKM. The CDR3 has 15 residues. The CDR3 bases are TGTGCCAGCCGTCAAAGCCAGGGGAAGTCCGGGGAGCTGTTTTTT. Protein: CASRQSQGKSGELFF.

The chain recombines TRBV5-1 with TRBJ2-5; the match to TRBD2 covers 11 bases. Germline V gene sequence: CDR1 SGHRS, CDR2 YFSETQ. The CDR3 contains 19 residues. V trimming: 0 bases; J trimming: 3 bases; junction bases outside the gene matches: 13. As DNA, the CDR3 is TGCGCCAGCAGCTTGGCTAGCGGGGGGCGATTGATGAAGAAAGAGACCCAGTACTTC. Amino acid sequence: CASSLASGGRLMKKETQYF. Together with reference TRBV5-1 and TRBJ2-5, the CDR3 gives the full variable domain: KAGVTQTPRYLIKTRGQQVTLSCSPISGHRSVSWYQQTPGQGLQFLFEYFSETQRNKGNFPGRFSGRQFSNSRSEMNVSTLELGDSALYLCASSLASGGRLMKKETQYFGPGTRLLVL.

The V call is TRBV10-1, the J call TRBJ2-1, with 8 bases identical to TRBD2. V shed 0 bases, J shed 7 bases, and the junction held 2 bases outside the gene matches. CDR1 WNHNN and CDR2 SYGVQD come from the germline V gene (reference sequence). This CDR3 is built from 14 residues. CDR3 DNA: TGCGCCAGCAGTGAGTCCGGGGGGGCGAATGAGCAGTTCTTC. It encodes CASSESGGANEQFF.

The V gene is TRBV13, the J gene TRBJ2-7; 8 bases are shared with TRBD1. The germline gives CDR1 PRHDT, CDR2 FYEKMQ (reference sequence). Trimming took 0 bases from V and 5 from J; bases not matched to a gene: 9. There are 16 residues in the CDR3. The CDR3 DNA follows: TGTGCCAGCAGCTTAGGAAGAGTGGACAGGGCCCACGAGCAGTACTTC. This encodes CASSLGRVDRAHEQYF.

This chain links TRBV7-8 with TRBJ2-1, with 10 bases lining up with TRBD2. Germline CDR1 SGHVS, CDR2 FQNEAQ. The CDR3 consists of 16 residues. Trimming at V came to 5 bases and at J to 6 bases, leaving 10 bases not matched to a gene. The CDR3 is CASSQLAGGSGNEQFF. CDR3 coding DNA: TGTGCCAGCAGCCAATTAGCGGGAGGTTCGGGCAATGAGCAGTTCTTC.

The rearrangement uses TRBV9 and TRBJ1-6; D might be TRBD1 (5 bases). The V and J ends lost 2 bases and 5 bases respectively, with 11 bases between them. The CDR3 sequence is 15 residues long. CDR1 and CDR2 from the germline V gene are SGDLS and YYNGEE. The CDR3 loop reads CASSVRGGDNSPLHF. Here the CDR3 DNA reads TGTGCCAGCAGCGTTCGGGGGGGTGATAATTCACCCCTCCACTTT.

This sequence joins TRBV6-6 and TRBJ1-2; D ambiguous. Germline V gene lookup returns CDR1 MNHNY and CDR2 SVGAGI (reference sequence). V gave up 1 base and J gave up 4 bases, with 13 bases separating them. The CDR3 extends over 15 amino acids. The CDR3 protein is CASSYLARASYGYTF. For the CDR3, the DNA is TGTGCCAGCAGTTACTTAGCCCGGGCCTCCTATGGCTACACCTTC.